Shown below are 14 T cell receptor beta chains from a single sample sequenced in a study of blood T cell dynamics during melanoma immunotherapy. Here immunoSEQ multiplex PCR was the method, and the copy in TCRdb shows in-frame clones only, minus some. The data hold 15,000 to 20,000 clones, with about 95% observed a single time. Time point described: week 3, after first cycle of checkpoint inhibitor. This material consisted of effector memory CD8+ T cells from blood, taken from a patient treated with checkpoint blockade. The source of these receptors is a human donor with melanoma.

This clone was observed a single time. This chain links TRBV29-1 with TRBJ2-7; no definite D call. Germline loops: CDR1 SQVTM, CDR2 ANQGSEA. CDR3 length equals 13 residues. V dropped 4 bases and J dropped 5 bases, with 15 bases sitting between them. The CDR3: CSVVGSPVHEQYF. The CDR3 DNA sequence: TGCAGCGTTGTTGGCAGCCCAGTTCACGAGCAGTACTTC.

The chain carries TRBV6-6 and TRBJ2-1, with a possible D match to TRBD1 (6 bases). The CDR3 has 13 residues. Germline V CDR1 and CDR2: MNHNY, SVGAGI (reference sequence). Trimming took 6 bases from V and 8 from J, leaving 14 bases between them. In nucleotides, the CDR3 is TGTGCCAGCAGGCAACAGGGTCTGGATGAGCAGTTCTTC. This codes for CASRQQGLDEQFF.

The gene calls are TRBV27 and TRBJ1-3; a weak D match, TRBD1 (5 bases). Germline V gene data show CDR1 as MNHEY and CDR2 as SMNVEV (reference sequence). The CDR3 is made up of 13 amino acids. Trimming cost V 8 bases and J 7 bases, with 15 bases left between them. The CDR3 DNA sequence: TGTGCCAGCGGTCCAGGGAATGGGAACACCATATATTTT. The encoded protein is CASGPGNGNTIYF.

The chain combines TRBV5-1 with TRBJ2-5; 14 bases are shared with TRBD2. Unmatched junction bases numbered 4, after V lost 4 bases and J lost 2 bases. There are 16 residues in the CDR3. Germline V lookup: CDR1 SGHRS, CDR2 YFSETQ. CDR3 DNA: TGCGCCAGCAGCGAGAGACTAGCGGGAGGGCAAGAGACCCAGTACTTC. Encoded protein: CASSERLAGGQETQYF.

The rearrangement links TRBV7-2 to TRBJ2-7; no clear D. The CDR3 is made up of 17 amino acids. Germline CDR1 is SGHTA and CDR2 is FQGNSA. Trimming stripped 4 bases from V and 2 bases from J, with 21 bases between. CDR3 in amino acids: CASSSNYPPVPPYEQYF. The CDR3, as DNA: TGTGCCAGCAGCTCCAACTACCCCCCGGTACCCCCCTACGAGCAGTACTTC.

The chain carries TRBV27 and TRBJ1-3; TRBD1 matches 7 bases. The V gene end was trimmed by 5 bases and the J gene end by 0 bases; junction bases not matched to a gene: 16. Per germline, CDR1 MNHEY and CDR2 SMNVEV (reference sequence). CDR3 length: 19 amino acids. The chain's CDR3 is CASSPLPPTRDSSGNTIYF. The CDR3 coding sequence is TGTGCCAGCAGTCCCCTCCCGCCCACCCGGGACAGCTCTGGAAACACCATATATTTT.

The chain is built from TRBV27 and TRBJ2-1; TRBD2 is a possible D gene (5 bases). Germline V gene data show CDR1 as MNHEY and CDR2 as SMNVEV (reference sequence). This CDR3 has 11 residues. Trimming took off 4 bases at V and 9 bases at J, with 7 bases between the two ends. The CDR3 region is CASSSAGEQFF. The CDR3 DNA sequence: TGTGCCAGCAGTTCCGCGGGTGAGCAGTTCTTC.

The chain links TRBV5-6 to TRBJ2-7; a possible D gene is TRBD1 (6 bases). The CDR3 length is 12 residues. Germline lookup yields CDR1 SGHDT and CDR2 YYEEEE. V was clipped by 4 bases and J by 5 bases, with 10 bases between them. The CDR3: CASSPRTDEQYF. Here the CDR3 DNA reads TGTGCCAGCAGCCCGCGGACAGACGAGCAGTACTTC.

The chain recombines TRBV9 with TRBJ1-3, with a tentative D call TRBD1 (5 bases). CDR1 and CDR2 from the germline V gene are SGDLS and YYNGEE. The CDR3 runs 15 residues. V dropped 0 bases and J dropped 1 base, with 8 bases sitting between them. The CDR3 DNA reads as TGTGCCAGCAGCGTAGGAGGGGAATCTGGAAACACCATATATTTT. The encoded protein is CASSVGGESGNTIYF.

V is TRBV4-1 and J is TRBJ1-1; a possible D gene is TRBD1 (5 bases). Trimming left V 1 base short and J 1 base short, with 13 bases between. CDR3 size: 16 residues. The germline gives CDR1 MGHRA, CDR2 YSYEKL. CDR3 sequence (DNA): TGCGCCAGCAGCCAAGTAGGGGTTGGGACGAACACTGAAGCTTTCTTT. This encodes CASSQVGVGTNTEAFF.

The CDR3 nucleotides read TGTGCCAGCAGACTATTGGAAGGACAGGGGAACTATGGCTACACCTTC. It specifies CASRLLEGQGNYGYTF. The rearrangement uses TRBV2 and TRBJ1-2; 9 nucleotides match TRBD1. The V and J ends lost 6 bases and 2 bases, in that order; junction bases with no gene match: 10. Germline CDR1 and CDR2: SNHLY and FYNNEI. This CDR3 comprises 16 residues.

This rearrangement joins TRBV9 to TRBJ2-1, with 11 bases aligning to TRBD1. After removal of 0 bases from V and 7 bases from J, the junction contained 6 bases not matched to a gene. Per the germline V gene, CDR1 is SGDLS and CDR2 is YYNGEE. This CDR3 region has 16 residues. CDR3 nucleotide sequence: TGTGCCAGCAGCGTAGAAGGACAGGGGGCGTATAATGAGCAGTTCTTC. Amino acid sequence: CASSVEGQGAYNEQFF.

This chain links TRBV13 with TRBJ2-1; TRBD2 is a possible D gene (6 bases). This CDR3 spans 17 amino acids. Germline V lookup: CDR1 PRHDT, CDR2 FYEKMQ (reference sequence). The V gene lost 2 bases and the J gene lost 0 bases, with 14 bases spanning the gap. The CDR3 protein is CASSLSGGTLSYNEQFF. CDR3 DNA: TGTGCCAGCAGCTTATCCGGAGGGACTCTCTCCTACAATGAGCAGTTCTTC.

J is TRBJ2-2 and V is TRBV9, with D possibly matching TRBD1 (5 bases). The ends were cut back, 3 bases at V and 2 bases at J, with 11 bases in the middle. Germline-derived CDR1 and CDR2 are SGDLS and YYNGEE. CDR3 size: 15 residues. CDR3 nucleotide sequence: TGTGCCAGCAGCGAGGGGTCCTCTAACACCGGGGAGCTGTTTTTT. It specifies CASSEGSSNTGELFF.